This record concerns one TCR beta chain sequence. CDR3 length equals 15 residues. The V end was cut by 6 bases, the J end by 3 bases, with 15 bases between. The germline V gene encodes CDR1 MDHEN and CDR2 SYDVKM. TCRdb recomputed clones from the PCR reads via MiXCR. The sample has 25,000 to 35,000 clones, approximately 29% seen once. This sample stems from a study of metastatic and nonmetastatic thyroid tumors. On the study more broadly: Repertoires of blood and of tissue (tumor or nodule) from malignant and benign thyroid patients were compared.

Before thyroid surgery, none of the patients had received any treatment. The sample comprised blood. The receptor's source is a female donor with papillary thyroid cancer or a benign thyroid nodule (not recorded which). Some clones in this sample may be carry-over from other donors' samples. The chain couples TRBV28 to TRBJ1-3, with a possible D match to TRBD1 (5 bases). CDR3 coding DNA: TGTGCCAGCAGCGACCCCGGGGCTTATGGAAACACCATATATTTT. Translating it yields CASSDPGAYGNTIYF.